The clone carrying this TCR beta chain has a count of ten or more. Its matching antigen is unknown. The data were obtained in a study of CD8+CD57+ T cells in acquired aplastic anemia. About the research overall: Isolated CD4+ and CD8+ cells, once sorted, yielded DNA averaging about 3 ug. As sequenced from healthy donors, CD4+ cells averaged roughly 11 million reads. Whole-study results and caveats: CD8+ Simpson's diversity did not differ significantly between patients and controls. Some 31 shared CD8+ CDR3s appeared highly expressed within patients' immunodominant clones.

There are 17 residues in the CDR3. With 5 bases clipped from V and 2 bases from J, the junction kept 9 bases outside the gene matches. Germline CDR1 is SGHAT and CDR2 is FQNNGV. Genomic DNA was employed as the template in profiling TCR beta VDJ and CDR3. TCRdb processed the reads anew with MiXCR; each CDR3 protein has one entry. The table records about 130,000 distinct CDR3 sequences, 48% of them present only once. The specimen was sorted CD4+, CD8+, or CD8+CD57+ T cells (not recorded which) from PBMCs. The clonotype originates from a human donor in good health, serving as a control. V usage is TRBV11-2 and J usage is TRBJ2-7, with 13 nucleotides matching TRBD2. In DNA, the CDR3 is TGTGCCAGCAGCCCCCGAGGACTAGCGGGGGCCCCCTACGAGCAGTACTTC. Amino acid sequence: CASSPRGLAGAPYEQYF.